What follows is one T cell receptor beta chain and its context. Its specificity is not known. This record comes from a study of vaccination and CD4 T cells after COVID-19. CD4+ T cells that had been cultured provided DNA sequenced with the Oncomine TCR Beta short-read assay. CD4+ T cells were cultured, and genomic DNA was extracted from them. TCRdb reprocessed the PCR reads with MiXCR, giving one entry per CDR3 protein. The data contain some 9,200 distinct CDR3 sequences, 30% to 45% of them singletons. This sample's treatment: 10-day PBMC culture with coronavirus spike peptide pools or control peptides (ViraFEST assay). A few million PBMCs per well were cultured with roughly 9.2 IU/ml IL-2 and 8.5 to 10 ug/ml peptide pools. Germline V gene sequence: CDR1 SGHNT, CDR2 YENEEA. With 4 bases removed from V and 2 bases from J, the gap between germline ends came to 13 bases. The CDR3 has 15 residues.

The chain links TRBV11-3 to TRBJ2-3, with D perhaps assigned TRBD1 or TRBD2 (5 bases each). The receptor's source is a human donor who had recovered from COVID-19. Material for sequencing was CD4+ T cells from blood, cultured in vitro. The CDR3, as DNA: TGTGCCAGCAGCTCAGGGTACGGGGTCACAGATACGCAGTATTTT. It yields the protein CASSSGYGVTDTQYF.